One and the same sample provided the 27 T cell receptor beta chains below, sequenced in a study of blood T cell repertoires in COVID-19. The data were produced by immunoSEQ multiplex PCR, yet TCRdb's version contains in-frame clones alone and is incomplete. The table lists some 150,000 clones, around 87% of them singletons. The specimen sequenced was peripheral blood. These receptors all stem from an elderly woman in a cohort sampled during active or convalescent COVID-19.

V is TRBV7-8 and J is TRBJ1-6; 8 bases line up with TRBD1. CDR1 and CDR2 (germline): SGHVS, FQNEAQ. Losses at the gene ends were 6 bases for V and 5 bases for J; bases not matched to a gene: 9. This CDR3 region has 16 residues. The CDR3 loop reads CASRSTGARNNSPLHF. The CDR3 bases are TGTGCCAGCAGGTCGACAGGGGCCCGAAATAATTCACCCCTCCACTTT.

This chain joins TRBV30 and TRBJ1-3, with TRBD1 as a possible D gene (6 bases). Germline lookup yields CDR1 GTSNPN and CDR2 SVGIG (reference sequence). This CDR3 is 15 amino acids long. Trimming pared 2 bases from V and 1 base from J, leaving 12 bases between. This CDR3 reads CAWSFTGSSGNTIYF. In nucleotides, the CDR3 is TGTGCCTGGAGTTTCACAGGGAGTTCTGGAAACACCATATATTTT.

V and J are TRBV10-1 and TRBJ1-3; 7 positions match TRBD1. Germline CDR1 reads WNHNN; CDR2 reads SYGVQD (reference sequence). The CDR3 loop spans 15 amino acids. After removal of 4 bases from V and 4 bases from J, the junction contained 7 bases not matched to a gene. As DNA, the CDR3 is TGCGCCAGCAGTGGTGTAGGGGGCCGAGGAAACACCATATATTTT. This translates into CASSGVGGRGNTIYF.

This clone was recorded only once. The V call is TRBV6-5, the J call TRBJ2-5; 11 bases align to TRBD2. The germline gives CDR1 MNHEY, CDR2 SVGAGI. The CDR3 loop spans 15 amino acids. V shed 11 bases, J shed 0 bases, and the junction held 8 bases outside the gene matches. This CDR3 reads CALLAGVLNQETQYF. The CDR3 DNA sequence: TGTGCCTTACTAGCGGGAGTCCTAAACCAAGAGACCCAGTACTTC.

The rearrangement joins TRBV5-4 to TRBJ2-3; 10 bases align to TRBD2. V was clipped by 4 bases and J by 2 bases; unmatched bases: 10. The length of the CDR3 is 17 residues. Germline V gene data show CDR1 as SGHNT and CDR2 as YYREEE (reference sequence). For the CDR3, the DNA is TGTGCCAGCAGCGCTAGCGGGAGATCACCTGTCACAGATACGCAGTATTTT. Its protein is CASSASGRSPVTDTQYF.

The rearrangement joins TRBV5-5 to TRBJ2-5; D may be TRBD1 (5 bases). The CDR3 length is 15 residues. Germline V gene sequence: CDR1 SGHKS, CDR2 YYEKEE (reference sequence). Trimming pared 2 bases from V and 4 bases from J, leaving 15 bases between. CDR3 loop: CASSLMAATVETQYF. The CDR3 region has the DNA TGTGCCAGCAGCTTAATGGCGGCGACAGTAGAGACCCAGTACTTC.

The rearrangement joins TRBV6-5 to TRBJ1-2, with TRBD1 identical over 7 bases. Germline V CDR1 and CDR2: MNHEY, SVGAGI. The CDR3 loop spans 13 amino acids. The ends lost 8 bases at V and 2 bases at J; junction bases unmatched: 5. The CDR3 bases are TGTGCCAGCCGCAACAGGGGAAACTATGGCTACACCTTC. This encodes CASRNRGNYGYTF.

The gene calls are TRBV12-3 or TRBV12-4 and TRBJ2-1; 12 nucleotides line up with TRBD1. The CDR3 consists of 12 residues. V dropped 8 bases and J dropped 13; count of bases not matched to a gene: 6. This CDR3 reads CASGTGGSDQFF. As DNA, the CDR3 is TGTGCCAGCGGGACAGGGGGCTCTGATCAGTTCTTC.

Only one count was recorded for this clone. The chain carries TRBV3-1 (or the pseudogene TRBV3-2) and TRBJ2-1; 9 positions match TRBD2. This CDR3 spans 16 amino acids. The junction had 9 bases not matched to a gene; V was cut back by 3 bases and J by 6 bases. From germline, CDR1 is LGHDT and CDR2 YNNKEL (reference sequence). CDR3 nucleotides: TGTGCCAGCAGCCATCTAGTGGCGGGGGGGGGCAATGAGCAGTTCTTC. The encoded protein is CASSHLVAGGGNEQFF.

The chain recombines TRBV5-1 with TRBJ1-1; 8 positions match TRBD1. The CDR3 consists of 13 residues. Germline V gives CDR1 SGHRS, CDR2 YFSETQ. After removal of 0 bases from V and 9 bases from J, the junction contained 4 bases not matched to a gene. The CDR3 here is CASSLGQGAQAFF. CDR3 sequence (DNA): TGCGCCAGCAGCTTGGGGCAGGGGGCGCAAGCTTTCTTT.

The chain is built from TRBV24-1 and TRBJ2-1, with D hard to call. Germline values: CDR1 KGHDR, CDR2 SFDVKD. The CDR3 runs to 15 residues. Deletions cut 4 bases from V and 0 bases from J, with 9 bases between. The chain's CDR3 is CATSETISSYNEQFF. The CDR3 DNA reads TGTGCCACCAGTGAAACTATCAGCTCCTACAATGAGCAGTTCTTC.

CDR3 DNA sequence: TGTGCCAGCAGTGAAATTCGGAACACTGAAGCTTTCTTT. Encoded protein: CASSEIRNTEAFF. This rearrangement joins TRBV2 to TRBJ1-1, with no clear D. Per germline, CDR1 SNHLY and CDR2 FYNNEI. V dropped 2 bases and J dropped 1 base, with 5 bases sitting between them. The CDR3 length is 13 residues. Filled out from reference TRBV2 and TRBJ1-1, the complete variable domain reads EPEVTQTPSHQVTQMGQEVILRCVPISNHLYFYWYRQILGQKVEFLVSFYNNEISEKSEIFDDQFSVERPDGSNFTLKIRSTKLEDSAMYFCASSEIRNTEAFFGQGTRLTVV.

Only one count was recorded for this clone. The chain employs TRBV7-9 and TRBJ2-3, with unresolved D. Deletions cut 5 bases from V and 1 base from J, with 16 bases between. In germline, CDR1 is SEHNR, CDR2 FQNEAQ (reference sequence). The CDR3 has 16 amino acids. CDR3 DNA sequence: TGTGCCAGCAGCCCCACGTGGGCGCAGGGCACAGATACGCAGTATTTT. As protein: CASSPTWAQGTDTQYF.

This clone showed up just a few times. V and J are TRBV27 and TRBJ2-2; 11 bases are shared with TRBD2. CDR3 size: 16 residues. V lost 3 bases and J lost 4; bases outside the gene matches: 4. CDR1 and CDR2 from the germline V gene are MNHEY and SMNVEV (reference sequence). For the CDR3, the DNA is TGTGCCAGCAGTTTGACTAGCGGGGAGGGCACCGGGGAGCTGTTTTTT. It is translated as CASSLTSGEGTGELFF.

Only one count was recorded for this clone. This chain uses TRBV11-2 with TRBJ1-1; 7 bases align to TRBD1. The CDR3 sequence is 13 residues long. With V trimmed by 3 bases and J by 11 bases, 9 bases remained unmatched. Germline CDR1 is SGHAT and CDR2 is FQNNGV. The CDR3 DNA is TGTGCCAGCAGCTTCTGGGACAGCCAGCGGGCTTTCTTT. This gives the protein CASSFWDSQRAFF.

CDR3 in amino acids: CASSLRIGAGVETQYF. CDR3 DNA: TGTGCCAGCAGCCTCCGAATCGGGGCGGGGGTGGAGACCCAGTACTTC. J is TRBJ2-5 and V is TRBV11-2; 7 nucleotides match TRBD2. This CDR3 contains 16 residues. V lost 5 bases, J lost 5 bases, and 14 bases stayed unmatched. Per germline, CDR1 SGHAT and CDR2 FQNNGV.

The chain joins TRBV5-1 to TRBJ1-2; D is ambiguous. This CDR3 region has 13 residues. Trimming took 1 base from V and 4 from J, leaving 8 bases between them. Per germline, CDR1 SGHRS and CDR2 YFSETQ. The CDR3: CASSLWSSYGYTF. CDR3 nucleotide sequence: TGCGCCAGCAGCTTGTGGTCGAGCTATGGCTACACCTTC. The whole variable domain, filled in from reference TRBV5-1 and TRBJ1-2, reads KAGVTQTPRYLIKTRGQQVTLSCSPISGHRSVSWYQQTPGQGLQFLFEYFSETQRNKGNFPGRFSGRQFSNSRSEMNVSTLELGDSALYLCASSLWSSYGYTFGSGTRLTVV.

The chain links TRBV30 to TRBJ1-6, with 9 bases that match TRBD1. There are 15 residues in the CDR3. The germline gives CDR1 GTSNPN, CDR2 SVGIG (reference sequence). The V and J ends lost 3 bases and 7 bases, in that order; junction bases with no gene match: 7. CDR3 sequence: CAWRGDGQGNSPLHF. In DNA form, the CDR3 reads TGTGCCTGGAGGGGGGACGGACAGGGGAATTCACCCCTCCACTTT.

The chain recombines TRBV30 with TRBJ1-1; 7 bases agree with TRBD1. The CDR3 is 12 amino acids. Germline loops: CDR1 GTSNPN, CDR2 SVGIG (reference sequence). Germline trimming cut 7 bases from V and 8 bases from J; bases unmatched to any gene: 10. The CDR3 loop reads CASRVRDREAFF. CDR3 DNA: TGTGCCTCGAGGGTTAGGGACAGAGAAGCTTTCTTT.

The rearrangement links TRBV5-8 to TRBJ1-1; 7 nucleotides match TRBD1. The length of the CDR3 is 15 residues. The junction had 13 bases not matched to a gene; V was cut back by 1 base and J by 10 bases. The germline V gene encodes CDR1 SGHTS and CDR2 YDEGEE. This chain's CDR3 is CASSLSGRGAWAAFF. The CDR3 DNA reads as TGTGCCAGCAGCTTGAGTGGCAGGGGGGCTTGGGCAGCTTTCTTT.

The V and J genes are TRBV5-1 and TRBJ2-7; possible D gene TRBD2, 5 bases. Per the germline V gene, CDR1 is SGHRS and CDR2 is YFSETQ. Trimming stripped 0 bases from V and 4 bases from J, with 8 bases between. The CDR3 sequence is 13 residues long. As DNA, the CDR3 is TGCGCCAGCAGCTTGGCCGAGGGATACGAGCAGTACGTC. Encoded protein: CASSLAEGYEQYV.

The chain combines TRBV5-4 with TRBJ1-3; TRBD1 is a possible D gene (6 bases). The CDR3 totals 16 residues. The germline gives CDR1 SGHNT, CDR2 YYREEE (reference sequence). V shed 4 bases and J shed 0 bases, with 14 bases lying between them. In nucleotides, the CDR3 is TGTGCCAGCAGCCTCATGGGGGCAAGCTCTGGAAACACCATATATTTT. Amino acid sequence: CASSLMGASSGNTIYF.

The chain couples TRBV29-1 to TRBJ2-1; D gene ambiguous. This CDR3 contains 12 residues. Germline CDR1 and CDR2: SQVTM and ANQGSEA. V was pared by 7 bases and J by 3 bases, with 10 bases between. The CDR3 coding sequence is TGCAGCGGCCGCCCCAGCTACAATGAGCAGTTCTTC. Amino acids: CSGRPSYNEQFF.

This chain joins TRBV9 and TRBJ1-2; perhaps TRBD1 as D (6 bases). This CDR3 has 14 amino acids. Germline V gives CDR1 SGDLS, CDR2 YYNGEE. The ends were cut back, 5 bases at V and 4 bases at J, with 15 bases in the middle. The CDR3 DNA reads TGTGCCAGCAGGGGGGCCAGGGTGTTCTATGGCTACACCTTC. It codes for CASRGARVFYGYTF.

This sequence joins TRBV19 and TRBJ2-6; D is undetermined. The CDR3 consists of 15 residues. V lost 9 bases and J lost 2, with 14 bases in between. In germline, CDR1 is LNHDA, CDR2 SQIVND (reference sequence). This chain's CDR3 is CASLRSAPGANVLTF. CDR3 coding DNA: TGTGCCAGCCTAAGATCCGCCCCTGGGGCCAACGTCCTGACTTTC. Full variable domain (remainder filled in from reference TRBV19 and TRBJ2-6): DGGITQSPKYLFRKEGQNVTLSCEQNLNHDAMYWYRQDPGQGLRLIYYSQIVNDFQKGDIAEGYSVSREKKESFPLTVTSAQKNPTAFYLCASLRSAPGANVLTFGAGSRLTVL.

V gene TRBV28 combines with J gene TRBJ1-2; D unresolved. The CDR3 is 13 amino acids. Per germline, CDR1 MDHEN and CDR2 SYDVKM. The V and J ends lost 5 bases and 1 base respectively, with 8 bases between them. CDR3 residues: CASSLQVNYGYTF. In DNA, the CDR3 is TGTGCCAGCAGTCTTCAGGTTAACTATGGCTACACCTTC.

This sequence joins TRBV28 and TRBJ1-2; 9 positions agree with TRBD1. Trimming cost V 3 bases and J 8 bases; bases outside gene matches: 13. This CDR3 region has 16 residues. The germline V gene encodes CDR1 MDHEN and CDR2 SYDVKM. The CDR3 region has the DNA TGTGCCAGCAGTTTGGCCCAACCGGGACAGGGACGGGGCTACACCTTC. Translated, it gives CASSLAQPGQGRGYTF.